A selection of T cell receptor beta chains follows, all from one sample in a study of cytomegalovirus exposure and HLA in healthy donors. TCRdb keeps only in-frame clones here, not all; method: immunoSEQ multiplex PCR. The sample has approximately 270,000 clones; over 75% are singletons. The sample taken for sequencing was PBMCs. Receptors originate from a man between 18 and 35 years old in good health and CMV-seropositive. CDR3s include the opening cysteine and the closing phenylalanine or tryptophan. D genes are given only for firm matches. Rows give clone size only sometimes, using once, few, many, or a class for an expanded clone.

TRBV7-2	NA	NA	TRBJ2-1	TGTGCCAGCAGCGCCGCCATAGACCAGTTCTTC	CASSAAIDQFF
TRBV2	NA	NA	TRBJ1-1	TGTGCCAGCAGTGAGTGGCGGAACACTGAAGCTTTCTTT	CASSEWRNTEAFF
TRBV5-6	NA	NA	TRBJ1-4	TGTGCCAGCAGCTTGGTACGGCCGGCTAATGAAAAACTGTTTTTT	CASSLVRPANEKLFF
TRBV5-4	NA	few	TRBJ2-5	TGTGCCAGCAGCCCTCTAGGGGCCCGGGAGACCCAGTACTTC	CASSPLGARETQYF
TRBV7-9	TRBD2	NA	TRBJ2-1	TGTGCCAGCACTTCAGATGACGGGAGGGCGTTCTTC	CASTSDDGRAFF
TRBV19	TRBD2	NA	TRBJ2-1	TGTGCCAGTAGTATGCTATTTAGCGGGAGCTACAATGAGCAGTTCTTC	CASSMLFSGSYNEQFF
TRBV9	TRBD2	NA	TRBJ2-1	TGTGCCAGCAGCGTAAGACTAGCGGGAGGAAGCTCCTACAATGAGCAGTTCTTC	CASSVRLAGGSSYNEQFF
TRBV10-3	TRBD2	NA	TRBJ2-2	TGTGCCATCAGTGGACTAGCGGAACTGGCAGGGGAGCTGTTTTTT	CAISGLAELAGELFF
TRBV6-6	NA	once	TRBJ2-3	TGTGCCAGCGGCGCCATTAGCACAGATACGCAGTATTTT	CASGAISTDTQYF
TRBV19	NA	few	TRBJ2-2	TGTGCCAGTAGACTACCCCCGGAGGGTACCGGGGAGCTGTTTTTT	CASRLPPEGTGELFF
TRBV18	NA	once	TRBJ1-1	TGTGCCAGCTCACCTGGGAGGGGCACTGAAGCTTTCTTT	CASSPGRGTEAFF
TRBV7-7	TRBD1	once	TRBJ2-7	TGTGCCAGCAGCGCCGGACAGGGGATCTACGAGCAGTACTTC	CASSAGQGIYEQYF
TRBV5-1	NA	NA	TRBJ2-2	TGCGCCAGCAGCGAACGCTATACTAATCCCGGGGAGCTGTTTTTT	CASSERYTNPGELFF
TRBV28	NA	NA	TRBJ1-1	TGTGCCACCATGAGTCAATGGCAGAACACTGAAGCTTTCTTT	CATMSQWQNTEAFF
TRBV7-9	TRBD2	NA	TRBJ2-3	TGTGCCAGCAGCTTAGCCCCAGCGGGAGCGGCAGATACGCAGTATTTT	CASSLAPAGAADTQYF
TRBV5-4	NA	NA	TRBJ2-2	TGTGCCAGCAGCCTGAGATTGTTCGCCGGGGAGCTGTTTTTT	CASSLRLFAGELFF
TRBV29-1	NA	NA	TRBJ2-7	TGCAGCGTCCCTCCCCCGCACTCTACCTACGAGCAGTACTTC	CSVPPPHSTYEQYF
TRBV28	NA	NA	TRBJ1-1	TGTGCCAGCAGGGCAGACACTGAAGCTTTCTTT	CASRADTEAFF
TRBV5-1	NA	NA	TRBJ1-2	TGCGCCAGCAGCTCCCTAAGAGGGGAGGTGAATGGCTACACCTTC	CASSSLRGEVNGYTF
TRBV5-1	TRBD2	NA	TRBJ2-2	TGCGCCAGCAGCCTCGGACTAGCGGGAGGGCCGTCGAATGCCGGGGAGCTGTTTTTT	CASSLGLAGGPSNAGELFF